The 23 T cell receptor beta chains below were found in one sample sequenced in a study of OX40 agonist ivuxolimab in advanced cancers. The data were produced by immunoSEQ multiplex PCR, yet TCRdb's version contains in-frame clones alone and is incomplete. Here the sample spans over 40,000 clones, around 85% being singletons. The material was CD4+ or CD8+ T cells sorted from blood, obtained in a trial of the OX40 agonist ivuxolimab. The receptors stem from an adult with an advanced solid tumor such as melanoma, head and neck, liver or kidney cancer.

The rearrangement uses TRBV7-2 and TRBJ2-3; tentatively, D is TRBD2 (5 bases). CDR3 size: 13 residues. The germline V gene has CDR1 SGHTA and CDR2 FQGNSA. Trimming pared 2 bases from V and 3 bases from J, leaving 6 bases between. CDR3: CASSLRETDTQYF. The DNA for the CDR3 is TGTGCCAGCAGCTTAAGGGAGACAGATACGCAGTATTTT.

The chain employs TRBV19 and TRBJ1-5; D perhaps matches TRBD1 (5 bases). This CDR3 is 15 amino acids long. Germline CDR1 reads LNHDA; CDR2 reads SQIVND (reference sequence). Trimming removed 8 bases from V and 3 bases from J, with 17 bases in between. Here the CDR3 reads CASHLRGRANQPQHF. The CDR3 DNA reads as TGTGCCAGTCATTTGCGGGGCAGGGCCAATCAGCCCCAGCATTTT. The full variable domain, in which reference TRBV19 and TRBJ1-5 provide the parts outside the CDR3, is DGGITQSPKYLFRKEGQNVTLSCEQNLNHDAMYWYRQDPGQGLRLIYYSQIVNDFQKGDIAEGYSVSREKKESFPLTVTSAQKNPTAFYLCASHLRGRANQPQHFGDGTRLSIL.

The chain links TRBV7-8 to TRBJ2-2; no reliable D call. Germline values: CDR1 SGHVS, CDR2 FQNEAQ. The CDR3 has 16 residues. Trimming removed 0 bases at V and 1 base at J, with 9 bases between. This CDR3 is CASSLARGGNTGELFF. Here the CDR3 DNA reads TGTGCCAGCAGCTTAGCGCGAGGCGGGAACACCGGGGAGCTGTTTTTT.

The chain joins TRBV27 to TRBJ2-7, with TRBD1 identical over 8 bases. The CDR3 consists of 12 residues. Germline V CDR1 and CDR2: MNHEY, SMNVEV (reference sequence). V gave up 11 bases and J gave up 3 bases; unmatched junction bases: 6. As DNA, the CDR3 is TGTGCCTCCCGGACAGGGAGCTACGAGCAGTACTTC. Translating it yields CASRTGSYEQYF.

The chain carries TRBV10-3 and TRBJ2-7; the D is unclear. Germline lookup yields CDR1 ENHRY and CDR2 SYGVKD. Trimming removed 3 bases from V and 4 bases from J, with 25 bases in between. This CDR3 has 18 amino acids. This CDR3 is CAISDGRSWGTSSYEQYF. The CDR3 nucleotides read TGTGCCATCAGTGATGGTCGGTCTTGGGGTACTTCGAGTTACGAGCAGTACTTC.

The chain links TRBV2 to TRBJ2-6, with D maybe TRBD1 (6 bases). V was shortened by 9 bases and J by 2 bases, with 8 bases between the two germline ends. The CDR3 is 13 residues long. Germline V gene data show CDR1 as SNHLY and CDR2 as FYNNEI. CDR3 bases: TGTGCCAGTCAGGGGCCTGGGGCCAACGTCCTGACTTTC. Its protein product is CASQGPGANVLTF.

This clone was recorded only once. The chain combines TRBV6-4 with TRBJ2-1; D is perhaps TRBD1 (5 bases). Germline values: CDR1 MRHNA, CDR2 SNTAGT. V gave up 7 bases and J gave up 0 bases, with 10 bases separating them. The CDR3 is made up of 14 amino acids. The CDR3 reads CASKQDSSYNEQFF. The CDR3, as DNA: TGTGCCAGCAAGCAAGACAGCTCCTACAATGAGCAGTTCTTC.

This sequence joins TRBV21-1 and TRBJ2-1. TRBV21-1 is marked as a pseudogene. The CDR3 spans 16 residues. The CDR3, as DNA: TGTGCCAGCAGCAAAAGGGGGGAGGATAGGTACAATGAGCAGTTCTTC. Translated, it gives CASSKRGEDRYNEQFF.

This clone was counted a single time. The V call is TRBV7-2, the J call TRBJ2-3; 7 positions match TRBD1. The CDR3 covers 14 residues. Per the germline V gene, CDR1 is SGHTA and CDR2 is FQGNSA. Trimming removed 6 bases from V and 2 bases from J; junction bases left unmatched: 5. Here the CDR3 reads CASRRDSSTDTQYF. CDR3 nucleotides: TGTGCCAGCAGACGGGACAGCTCCACAGATACGCAGTATTTT.

The chain is built from TRBV6-5 and TRBJ2-7, with D hard to call. Germline-derived CDR1 and CDR2 are MNHEY and SVGAGI. This CDR3 comprises 11 residues. Trimming shortened V by 4 bases and J by 7 bases, and 8 bases separated the two germline ends. The CDR3 nucleotides read TGTGCCAGCAGTTCCGGGTGGGAGCAGTACTTC. Its translation: CASSSGWEQYF.

J is TRBJ1-5 and V is TRBV15, with D unclear. V lost 5 bases and J lost 4, with 6 bases in between. Per the germline V gene, CDR1 is LNHNV and CDR2 is YYDKDF (reference sequence). This CDR3 region has 12 residues. Written as DNA, the CDR3 is TGTGCCACCAGCTTGGGGAATCAGCCCCAGCATTTT. This gives the protein CATSLGNQPQHF. The full variable domain, in which reference TRBV15 and TRBJ1-5 provide the parts outside the CDR3, is DAMVIQNPRYQVTQFGKPVTLSCSQTLNHNVMYWYQQKSSQAPKLLFHYYDKDFNNEADTPDNFQSRRPNTSFCFLDIRSPGLGDTAMYLCATSLGNQPQHFGDGTRLSIL.

CDR3 sequence reads: CASSLGDTAYEQYF. The CDR3 bases are TGTGCCAGCAGCTTAGGGGACACCGCCTACGAGCAGTACTTC. The chain is built from TRBV7-6 and TRBJ2-7; TRBD1 might be the D (6 bases). The CDR3 has 14 amino acids. The V end was cut by 1 base, the J end by 2 bases, with 9 bases between. The germline CDR1 and CDR2 sequences are SGHVS and FNYEAQ.

V and J are TRBV2 and TRBJ1-3; D gene ambiguous. The CDR3 extends over 17 amino acids. Germline V lookup: CDR1 SNHLY, CDR2 FYNNEI. V was pared by 2 bases and J by 0 bases, with 14 bases between. The DNA for the CDR3 is TGTGCCAGCAGTGAATGGCGGCGAAAGAGCTCTGGAAACACCATATATTTT. Encoded protein: CASSEWRRKSSGNTIYF.

J is TRBJ1-4 and V is TRBV10-3; possibly TRBD1 for D (5 bases). Trimming shortened V by 3 bases and J by 2 bases, and 7 bases separated the two germline ends. The CDR3 spans 14 residues. Germline CDR1 ENHRY, CDR2 SYGVKD. Here the CDR3 DNA reads TGTGCCATCAGTGAAGGGGACACTAATGAAAAACTGTTTTTT. Translation: CAISEGDTNEKLFF.

By sample fraction, this clone is medium-sized. This rearrangement joins TRBV5-6 to TRBJ2-2; unclear D gene. Per germline, CDR1 SGHDT and CDR2 YYEEEE. The CDR3 has 13 residues. V lost 0 bases and J 4 bases, leaving 4 bases between the germline ends. The CDR3 DNA reads as TGTGCCAGCAGCTTGGTTGTCACCGGGGAGCTGTTTTTT. Translation gives CASSLVVTGELFF.

V gene TRBV14 combines with J gene TRBJ2-7; 12 nucleotides align to TRBD2. The germline V gene encodes CDR1 SGHDN and CDR2 FVKESK. This CDR3 region has 17 residues. The junction had 5 bases not matched to a gene; V was cut back by 0 bases and J by 2 bases. Here the CDR3 reads CASSQEGGLAGTYEQYF. In DNA form, the CDR3 reads TGTGCCAGCAGCCAAGAGGGAGGACTAGCGGGAACCTACGAGCAGTACTTC.

The chain links TRBV5-4 to TRBJ2-5; a possible D gene is TRBD2 (5 bases). Germline V gives CDR1 SGHNT, CDR2 YYREEE (reference sequence). With 0 bases removed from V and 1 base from J, the gap between germline ends came to 10 bases. The CDR3 length is 15 residues. CDR3 region: CASSLATEAQETQYF. CDR3 coding DNA: TGTGCCAGCAGCTTGGCCACGGAGGCCCAAGAGACCCAGTACTTC.

This CDR3 reads CASSDFVEQFF. The CDR3 coding sequence is TGTGCCAGCAGTGATTTTGTTGAGCAGTTCTTC. The chain links TRBV2 to TRBJ2-1; D is unclear. This CDR3 comprises 11 residues. Per germline, CDR1 SNHLY and CDR2 FYNNEI. The V gene lost 3 bases and the J gene lost 9 bases, with 6 bases spanning the gap.

The gene calls are TRBV28 and TRBJ1-5; D not certain. Trimming removed 2 bases from V and 6 bases from J, with 5 bases in between. This CDR3 has 12 residues. Germline lookup yields CDR1 MDHEN and CDR2 SYDVKM. The CDR3 nucleotides are TGTGCCAGCAGTTTAATCCGTCAGCCCCAGCATTTT. Encoded protein: CASSLIRQPQHF.

This clone was counted once. This chain links TRBV7-2 with TRBJ1-5; D uncertain. From germline, CDR1 is SGHTA and CDR2 FQGNSA. Trimming took 1 base from V and 3 from J, leaving 4 bases between them. This CDR3 is built from 13 residues. For the CDR3, the DNA is TGTGCCAGCAGCTTAGACTACAATCAGCCCCAGCATTTT. Its protein product is CASSLDYNQPQHF.

V gene TRBV19 combines with J gene TRBJ1-5; TRBD1 aligns across 9 bases. CDR3 length: 14 amino acids. Germline loops: CDR1 LNHDA, CDR2 SQIVND (reference sequence). J gave up 7 bases and V 6 bases, and 7 bases lay outside the gene matches. CDR3 DNA: TGTGCCAGTAGAACAGGGGGCACAGGGCAGCCCCAGCATTTT. Encoded protein: CASRTGGTGQPQHF.

The gene calls are TRBV14 and TRBJ1-5; perhaps TRBD1 as D (5 bases). Trimming stripped 3 bases from V and 4 bases from J, with 22 bases between. Germline V gives CDR1 SGHDN, CDR2 FVKESK. The CDR3 consists of 18 residues. This CDR3 is CASSHLPRGATLNQPQHF. The CDR3 DNA reads TGTGCCAGCAGCCATTTACCGAGGGGAGCGACTCTGAATCAGCCCCAGCATTTT.

This clone was detected only a few times. The V and J genes are TRBV18 and TRBJ1-2; 8 nucleotides line up with TRBD1. The germline gives CDR1 KGHSH, CDR2 LQKENI. This CDR3 comprises 15 residues. V gave up 6 bases and J gave up 3 bases; unmatched junction bases: 9. CDR3 sequence: CASSLTGGQDYGYTF. Written as DNA, the CDR3 is TGTGCCAGCTCTCTGACTGGGGGACAGGACTATGGCTACACCTTC.